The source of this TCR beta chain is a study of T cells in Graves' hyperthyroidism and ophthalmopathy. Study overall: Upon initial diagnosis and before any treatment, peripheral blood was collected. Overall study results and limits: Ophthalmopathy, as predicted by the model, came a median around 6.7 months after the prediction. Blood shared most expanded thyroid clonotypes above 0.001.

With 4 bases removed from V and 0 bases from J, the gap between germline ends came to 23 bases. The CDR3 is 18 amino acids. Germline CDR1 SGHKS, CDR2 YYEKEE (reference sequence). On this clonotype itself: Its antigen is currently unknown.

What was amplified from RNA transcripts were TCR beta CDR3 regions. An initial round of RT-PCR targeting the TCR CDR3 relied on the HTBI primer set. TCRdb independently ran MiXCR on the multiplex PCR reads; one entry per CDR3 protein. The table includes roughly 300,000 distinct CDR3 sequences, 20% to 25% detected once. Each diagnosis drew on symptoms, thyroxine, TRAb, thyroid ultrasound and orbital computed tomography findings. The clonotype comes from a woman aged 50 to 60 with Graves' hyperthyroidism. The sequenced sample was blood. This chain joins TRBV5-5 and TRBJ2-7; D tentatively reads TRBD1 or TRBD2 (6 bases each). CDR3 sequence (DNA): TGTGCCAGCAGCACAGACCTGGACAAGGGGGGCTTCTCCTACGAGCAGTACTTC. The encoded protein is CASSTDLDKGGFSYEQYF.